Shown below are 23 T cell receptor beta chains from a single sample sequenced in a study of blood T cell repertoires in COVID-19. TCRdb keeps only in-frame clones here, not all; method: immunoSEQ multiplex PCR. The sample gives roughly 400,000 clones, approximately 86% of which show up once; 2% to 2.5% is in the top ten. The source material was PBMCs or T cells enriched from blood (not recorded which). Receptor source: a woman aged 40 to 49 with acute COVID-19.

This chain connects TRBV28 to TRBJ2-3; 9 positions agree with TRBD1. The germline CDR1 and CDR2 sequences are MDHEN and SYDVKM. Germline trimming cut 2 bases from V and 3 bases from J; bases unmatched to any gene: 3. This CDR3 contains 15 residues. The chain's CDR3 is CASSLGGTGTDTQYF. The CDR3 DNA sequence: TGTGCCAGCAGTTTAGGCGGGACAGGGACAGATACGCAGTATTTT.

This clone occurred once. V is TRBV6-5 and J is TRBJ2-7; 8 nucleotides agree with TRBD2. Germline CDR1 is MNHEY and CDR2 is SVGAGI. After removal of 2 bases from V and 2 bases from J, the junction contained 5 bases not matched to a gene. The CDR3 is made up of 15 amino acids. In DNA, the CDR3 is TGTGCCAGCAGTTACGTTTTCGGGGGGGCCTACGAGCAGTACTTC. Amino acids: CASSYVFGGAYEQYF.

The rearrangement joins TRBV30 to TRBJ1-5; a possible D gene is TRBD1 (5 bases). The CDR3 length is 14 residues. Germline loops: CDR1 GTSNPN, CDR2 SVGIG (reference sequence). V was trimmed by 0 bases and J by 5 bases, leaving 11 bases between them. This CDR3 is CAWSVNWGDQPQHF. The CDR3 nucleotides read TGTGCCTGGAGTGTAAACTGGGGGGATCAGCCCCAGCATTTT.

This chain uses TRBV29-1 with TRBJ2-7, with TRBD1 identical over 8 bases. Germline assignment: CDR1 SQVTM and CDR2 ANQGSEA. This CDR3 is 15 amino acids long. The V gene end was trimmed by 5 bases and the J gene end by 1 base; junction bases not matched to a gene: 10. The CDR3 DNA is TGCAGCGTTCGGGGTCCGGGACAGGCATCCTACGAGCAGTACTTC. Translating it yields CSVRGPGQASYEQYF.

The CDR3 DNA sequence: TGTGCCAGCAGTTGGCAGGGCGGCAATCAGCCCCAGCATTTT. It specifies CASSWQGGNQPQHF. The chain has TRBV6-5 and TRBJ1-5, with a tentative D call TRBD1 (5 bases). Germline lookup yields CDR1 MNHEY and CDR2 SVGAGI. The V end lost 4 bases, the J end lost 2 bases, and 9 bases lay between the germline ends. CDR3 length: 14 amino acids.

J is TRBJ2-2 and V is TRBV5-1, with a tentative D call TRBD1 (6 bases). The CDR3 runs 16 residues. Germline V lookup: CDR1 SGHRS, CDR2 YFSETQ. Trimming cost V 1 base and J 0 bases, with 10 bases left between them. The CDR3 region is CASSLSGQTNTGELFF. The DNA of the CDR3 is TGCGCCAGCAGCTTGTCGGGACAAACGAACACCGGGGAGCTGTTTTTT.

The V call is TRBV30, the J call TRBJ2-7, with D perhaps matching TRBD1 (6 bases). The CDR3 covers 13 residues. Trimming took off 3 bases at V and 5 bases at J, with 14 bases between the two ends. CDR1 and CDR2 (germline): GTSNPN, SVGIG (reference sequence). The CDR3 DNA sequence: TGTGCCTGGAGGCATTTAGGGGGAAACGAGCAGTACTTC. Amino acid sequence: CAWRHLGGNEQYF.

V usage is TRBV3-1 (or the pseudogene TRBV3-2) and J usage is TRBJ1-2; D is unresolved. The CDR3 loop spans 13 amino acids. Germline V gene sequence: CDR1 LGHDT, CDR2 YNNKEL (reference sequence). V lost 2 bases, J lost 2 bases, and 6 bases lay in between. The CDR3 here is CASSQRQNYGYTF. For the CDR3, the DNA is TGTGCCAGCAGCCAACGACAAAACTATGGCTACACCTTC.

This clone was picked up a small number of times. The sample carries other DNA sequences with the same CDR3. The chain couples TRBV7-9 to TRBJ1-1, with D hard to call. The CDR3 has 14 amino acids. Germline CDR1 and CDR2: SEHNR and FQNEAQ (reference sequence). Trimming took 1 base from V and 2 from J, leaving 8 bases between them. Here the CDR3 DNA reads TGTGCCAGCAGCTTAGGCGGGGTTAACACTGAAGCTTTCTTT. It encodes CASSLGGVNTEAFF.

The chain combines TRBV2 with TRBJ1-5, with 8 bases matching TRBD1. The CDR3 runs 22 residues. CDR1 is SNHLY, CDR2 FYNNEI, per germline. J lost 2 bases, V lost 2 bases, and 23 bases had no gene match. The DNA for the CDR3 is TGTGCCAGCAGTGAATCAGGGGGCAGCAGGGGCCGCGTGATCTGGGGCAATCAGCCCCAGCATTTT. Translating it yields CASSESGGSRGRVIWGNQPQHF. Complete variable domain (other parts from reference TRBV2 and TRBJ1-5): EPEVTQTPSHQVTQMGQEVILRCVPISNHLYFYWYRQILGQKVEFLVSFYNNEISEKSEIFDDQFSVERPDGSNFTLKIRSTKLEDSAMYFCASSESGGSRGRVIWGNQPQHFGDGTRLSIL.

The chain recombines TRBV9 with TRBJ1-1; the match to TRBD1 covers 7 bases. Germline CDR1 reads SGDLS; CDR2 reads YYNGEE. The CDR3 runs to 18 residues. The V and J ends lost 0 bases and 0 bases, in that order; junction bases with no gene match: 11. The CDR3 here is CASSVVGLGTAMNTEAFF. The CDR3 DNA reads as TGTGCCAGCAGCGTAGTCGGGTTGGGGACAGCCATGAACACTGAAGCTTTCTTT.

The chain is built from TRBV5-4 and TRBJ2-2; 13 bases line up with TRBD2. The CDR3 is 18 amino acids. Germline trimming cut 4 bases from V and 8 bases from J; bases unmatched to any gene: 14. Germline V gene sequence: CDR1 SGHNT, CDR2 YYREEE (reference sequence). The DNA of the CDR3 is TGTGCCAGCAGCCCCCCGGGACTAGCGGGGAGCCCTAAGGGGGAGCTGTTTTTT. Amino acid sequence: CASSPPGLAGSPKGELFF.

The chain employs TRBV15 and TRBJ2-7, with D unresolved. The V gene lost 0 bases and the J gene lost 6 bases, with 15 bases spanning the gap. The CDR3 has 15 residues. Germline V gene data show CDR1 as LNHNV and CDR2 as YYDKDF (reference sequence). DNA of the CDR3: TGTGCCACCAGCAGAGATTACCGTGCGCCCACCGAGCAGTACTTC. This translates into CATSRDYRAPTEQYF.

This clone was seen many times. The chain combines TRBV5-8 with TRBJ2-7; D might be TRBD1 (6 bases). The CDR3 contains 16 residues. Deletions cut 4 bases from V and 3 bases from J, with 20 bases between. Germline CDR1 is SGHTS and CDR2 is YDEGEE. The CDR3 coding sequence is TGTGCCAGCAGCCTAGGCACAGGGACCATTAACTACGAGCAGTACTTC. The encoded protein is CASSLGTGTINYEQYF.

The chain is built from TRBV20-1 and TRBJ2-5; D is undetermined. In germline, CDR1 is DFQATT, CDR2 SNEGSKA (reference sequence). V was shortened by 3 bases and J by 1 base, with 6 bases between the two germline ends. CDR3 size: 12 residues. CDR3 protein: CSASFSQETQYF. CDR3 DNA: TGCAGTGCTAGTTTTAGCCAAGAGACCCAGTACTTC.

The rearrangement uses TRBV9 and TRBJ2-3; TRBD2 matches 15 bases. V dropped 0 bases and J dropped 4; count of bases not matched to a gene: 3. CDR3 size: 17 residues. Germline lookup yields CDR1 SGDLS and CDR2 YYNGEE. CDR3 coding DNA: TGTGCCAGCAGCGTAGCAGGGACTAGCGGGGGGTCAGATACGCAGTATTTT. This translates into CASSVAGTSGGSDTQYF.

V is TRBV5-6 and J is TRBJ1-1; D uncertain. The V end was cut by 0 bases, the J end by 1 base, with 7 bases between. From germline, CDR1 is SGHDT and CDR2 YYEEEE. CDR3 length: 14 residues. The CDR3 loop reads CASSLAGPNTEAFF. The CDR3 region has the DNA TGTGCCAGCAGCTTGGCAGGTCCGAACACTGAAGCTTTCTTT.

The chain employs TRBV5-4 and TRBJ2-7; the match to TRBD2 covers 16 bases. The V gene end was trimmed by 4 bases and the J gene end by 1 base; junction bases not matched to a gene: 2. CDR1 and CDR2 (germline): SGHNT, YYREEE (reference sequence). This CDR3 contains 16 residues. This CDR3 reads CASSAGLAGGSYEQYF. Written as DNA, the CDR3 is TGTGCCAGCAGCGCGGGACTAGCGGGGGGGTCCTACGAGCAGTACTTC.

Comments on this clone: Other DNA sequences from this sample encode an identical CDR3 as well. V is TRBV4-1 and J is TRBJ2-5; TRBD2 matches at 10 bases. The V gene end was trimmed by 1 base and the J gene end by 1 base; junction bases not matched to a gene: 6. Germline values: CDR1 MGHRA, CDR2 YSYEKL. The CDR3 has 17 residues. The DNA for the CDR3 is TGCGCCAGCAGCCAAGTACGGCTAGCGGGGGCCCAAGAGACCCAGTACTTC. Translating it yields CASSQVRLAGAQETQYF.

The chain carries TRBV6-2 or TRBV6-3 and TRBJ1-2; D is uncertain. The germline V gene has CDR1 MNHEY and CDR2 SVGEGT. This CDR3 region has 14 residues. Trimming pared 3 bases from V and 1 base from J, leaving 9 bases between. CDR3 amino acids: CASSYYGSNYGYTF. The CDR3 nucleotides are TGTGCCAGCAGTTATTATGGCAGTAACTATGGCTACACCTTC.

The CDR3 nucleotides read TGTGCCTGGAGTCGAACAGGAAAAATCTATGGCTACACCTTC. Its protein product is CAWSRTGKIYGYTF. This chain links TRBV30 with TRBJ1-2; a possible D gene is TRBD1 (5 bases). Between the trimmed V and J ends, which lost 2 bases and 4 bases, there was a span of 14 bases. Germline assignment: CDR1 GTSNPN and CDR2 SVGIG (reference sequence). The CDR3 is made up of 14 amino acids. The complete variable domain, with remaining parts taken from reference TRBV30 and TRBJ1-2, reads SQTIHQWPATLVQPVGSPLSLECTVEGTSNPNLYWYRQAAGRGLQLLFYSVGIGQISSEVPQNLSASRPQDRQFILSSKKLLLSDSGFYLCAWSRTGKIYGYTFGSGTRLTVV.

V usage is TRBV19 and J usage is TRBJ2-3, with 7 bases that match TRBD1. Germline-derived CDR1 and CDR2 are LNHDA and SQIVND (reference sequence). The CDR3 is 16 amino acids. With 4 bases clipped from V and 1 base from J, the junction kept 8 bases outside the gene matches. The CDR3 reads CASSTTLGQGTDTQYF. The CDR3 nucleotides read TGTGCCAGTAGTACCACGCTCGGACAGGGCACAGATACGCAGTATTTT.

This clone has a single count. This chain links TRBV10-1 with TRBJ1-5, with D tentatively TRBD1 (6 bases). The V gene lost 4 bases and the J gene lost 5 bases, with 9 bases spanning the gap. This CDR3 has 13 residues. Germline CDR1 is WNHNN and CDR2 is SYGVQD (reference sequence). The CDR3 loop reads CASSGTEYQPQHF. Here the CDR3 DNA reads TGCGCCAGCAGTGGGACAGAGTATCAGCCCCAGCATTTT.